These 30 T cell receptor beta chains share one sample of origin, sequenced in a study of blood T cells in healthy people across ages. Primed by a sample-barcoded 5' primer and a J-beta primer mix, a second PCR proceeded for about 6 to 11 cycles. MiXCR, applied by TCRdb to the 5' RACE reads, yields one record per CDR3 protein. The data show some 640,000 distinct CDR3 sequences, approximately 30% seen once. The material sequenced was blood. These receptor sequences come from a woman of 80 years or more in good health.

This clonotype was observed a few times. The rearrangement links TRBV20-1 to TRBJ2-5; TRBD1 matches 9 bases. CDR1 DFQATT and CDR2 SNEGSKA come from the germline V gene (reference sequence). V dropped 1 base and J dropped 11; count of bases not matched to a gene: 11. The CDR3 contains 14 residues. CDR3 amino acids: CSARVETGGSGQYF. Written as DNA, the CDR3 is TGCAGTGCTAGAGTCGAGACAGGGGGGTCGGGGCAGTACTTC.

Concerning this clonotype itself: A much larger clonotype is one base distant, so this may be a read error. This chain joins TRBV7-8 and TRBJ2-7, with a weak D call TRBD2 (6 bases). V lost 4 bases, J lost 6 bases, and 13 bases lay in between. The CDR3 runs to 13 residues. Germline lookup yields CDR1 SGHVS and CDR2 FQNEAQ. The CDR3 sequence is CASSYLKEGEQYF. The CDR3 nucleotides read TGTGCCAGCAGCTATCTTAAGGAGGGCGAGCAGTACTTC.

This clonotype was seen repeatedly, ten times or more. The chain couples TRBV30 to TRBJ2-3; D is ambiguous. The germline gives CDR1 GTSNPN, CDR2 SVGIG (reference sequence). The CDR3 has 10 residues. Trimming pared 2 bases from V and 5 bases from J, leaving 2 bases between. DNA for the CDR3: TGTGCCTGGAGTCTAGATACGCAGTATTTT. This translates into CAWSLDTQYF.

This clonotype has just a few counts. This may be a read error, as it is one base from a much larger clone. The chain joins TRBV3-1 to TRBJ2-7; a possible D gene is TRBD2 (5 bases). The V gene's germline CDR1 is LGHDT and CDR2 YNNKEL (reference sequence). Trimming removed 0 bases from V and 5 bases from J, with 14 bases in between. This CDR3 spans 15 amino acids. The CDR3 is CASSQEGRTQDEQYF. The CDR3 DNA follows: TGTGCCAGCAGCCAAGAGGGTCGGACTCAGGACGAGCAGTACTTC.

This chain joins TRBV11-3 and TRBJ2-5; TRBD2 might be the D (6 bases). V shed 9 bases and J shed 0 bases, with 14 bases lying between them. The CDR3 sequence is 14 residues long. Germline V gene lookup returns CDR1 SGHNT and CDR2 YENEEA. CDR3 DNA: TGTGCCAGGCGAATGCGGGGCGACCAAGAGACCCAGTACTTC. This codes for CARRMRGDQETQYF.

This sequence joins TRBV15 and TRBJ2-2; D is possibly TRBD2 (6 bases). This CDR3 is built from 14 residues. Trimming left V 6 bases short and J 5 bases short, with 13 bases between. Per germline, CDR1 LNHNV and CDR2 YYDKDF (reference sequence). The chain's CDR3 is CATRTEGQTGELFF. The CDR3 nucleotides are TGTGCCACCAGGACGGAGGGGCAGACCGGGGAGCTGTTTTTT.

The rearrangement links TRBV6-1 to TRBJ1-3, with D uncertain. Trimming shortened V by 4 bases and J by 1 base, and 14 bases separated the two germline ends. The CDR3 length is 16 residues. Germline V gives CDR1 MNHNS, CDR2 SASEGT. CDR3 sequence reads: CASSGAGKDSGNTIYF. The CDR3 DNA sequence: TGTGCCAGCAGTGGGGCGGGAAAGGATTCTGGAAACACCATATATTTT.

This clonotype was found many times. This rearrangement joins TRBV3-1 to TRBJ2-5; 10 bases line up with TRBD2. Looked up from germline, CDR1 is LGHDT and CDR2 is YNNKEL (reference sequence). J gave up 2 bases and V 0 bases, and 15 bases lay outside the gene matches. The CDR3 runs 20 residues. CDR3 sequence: CASSQDLPGLAGAVQETQYF. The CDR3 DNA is TGTGCCAGCAGCCAAGATCTCCCCGGTCTAGCGGGGGCCGTACAAGAGACCCAGTACTTC.

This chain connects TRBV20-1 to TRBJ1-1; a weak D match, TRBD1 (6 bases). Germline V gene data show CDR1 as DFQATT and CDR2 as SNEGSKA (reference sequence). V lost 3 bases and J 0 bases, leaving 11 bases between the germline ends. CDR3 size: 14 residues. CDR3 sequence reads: CSASPGTMNTEAFF. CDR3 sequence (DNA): TGCAGTGCTAGTCCGGGGACAATGAACACTGAAGCTTTCTTT.

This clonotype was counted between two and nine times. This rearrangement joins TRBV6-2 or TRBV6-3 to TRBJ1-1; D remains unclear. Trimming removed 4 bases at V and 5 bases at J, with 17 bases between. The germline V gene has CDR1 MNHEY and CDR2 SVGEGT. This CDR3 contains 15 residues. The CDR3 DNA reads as TGTGCCAGCAGTTTCGCCTCTCATATCGGGACTGAAGCTTTCTTT. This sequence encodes CASSFASHIGTEAFF.

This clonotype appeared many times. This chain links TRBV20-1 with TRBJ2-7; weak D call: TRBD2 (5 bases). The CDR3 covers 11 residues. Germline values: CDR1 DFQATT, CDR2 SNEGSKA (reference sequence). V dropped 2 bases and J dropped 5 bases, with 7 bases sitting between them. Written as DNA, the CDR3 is TGCAGTGCTAGACGGACTCACGAGCAGTACTTC. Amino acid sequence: CSARRTHEQYF.

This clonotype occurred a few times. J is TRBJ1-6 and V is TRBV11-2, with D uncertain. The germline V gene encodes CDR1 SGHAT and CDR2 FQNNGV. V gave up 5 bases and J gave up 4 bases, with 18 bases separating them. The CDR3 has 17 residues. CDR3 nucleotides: TGTGCCAGCAGCCCAGCGGGTCCAGCGAGATATAATTCACCCCTCCACTTT. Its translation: CASSPAGPARYNSPLHF. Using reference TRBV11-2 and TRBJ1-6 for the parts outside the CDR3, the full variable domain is EAGVAQSPRYKIIEKRQSVAFWCNPISGHATLYWYQQILGQGPKLLIQFQNNGVVDDSQLPKDRFSAERLKGVDSTLKIQPAKLEDSAVYLCASSPAGPARYNSPLHFGNGTRLTVT.

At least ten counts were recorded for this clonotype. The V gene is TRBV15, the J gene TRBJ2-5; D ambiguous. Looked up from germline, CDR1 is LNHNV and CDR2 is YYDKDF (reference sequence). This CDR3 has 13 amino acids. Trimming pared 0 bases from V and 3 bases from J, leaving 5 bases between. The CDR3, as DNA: TGTGCCACCAGCAGAGAGAAGAAAGAGACCCAGTACTTC. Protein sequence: CATSREKKETQYF.

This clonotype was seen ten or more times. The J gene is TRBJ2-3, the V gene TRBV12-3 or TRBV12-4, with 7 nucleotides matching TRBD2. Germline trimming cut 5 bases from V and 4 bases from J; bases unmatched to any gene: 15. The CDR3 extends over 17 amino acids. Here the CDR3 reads CASSLQTSMVLPDTQYF. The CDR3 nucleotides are TGTGCCAGCAGTCTGCAGACTAGCATGGTCCTCCCAGATACGCAGTATTTT.

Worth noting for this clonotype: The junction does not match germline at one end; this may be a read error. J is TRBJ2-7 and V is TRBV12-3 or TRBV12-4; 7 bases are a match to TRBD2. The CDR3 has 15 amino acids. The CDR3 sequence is CAGSLARGRIYEQYF. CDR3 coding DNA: TGTGCCGGCAGTTTAGCGCGGGGGAGAATCTACGAGCAGTACTTC.

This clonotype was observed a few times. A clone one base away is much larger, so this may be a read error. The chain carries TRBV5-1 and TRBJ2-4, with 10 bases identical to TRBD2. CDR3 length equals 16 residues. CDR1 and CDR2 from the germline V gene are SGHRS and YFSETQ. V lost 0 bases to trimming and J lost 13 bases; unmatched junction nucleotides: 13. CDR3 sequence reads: CASSLASGGAFNEQYF. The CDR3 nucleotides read TGCGCCAGCAGCTTGGCGAGCGGGGGGGCGTTTAATGAGCAGTACTTC. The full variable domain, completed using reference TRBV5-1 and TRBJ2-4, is KAGVTQTPRYLIKTRGQQVTLSCSPISGHRSVSWYQQTPGQGLQFLFEYFSETQRNKGNFPGRFSGRQFSNSRSEMNVSTLELGDSALYLCASSLASGGAFNEQYFGAGTRLSVL.

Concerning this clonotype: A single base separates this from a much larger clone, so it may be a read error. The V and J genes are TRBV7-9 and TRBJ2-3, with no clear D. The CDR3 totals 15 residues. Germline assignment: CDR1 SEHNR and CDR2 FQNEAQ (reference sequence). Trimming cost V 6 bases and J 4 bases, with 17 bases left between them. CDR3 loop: CASSLQGQPPDTQYF. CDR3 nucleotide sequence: TGTGCCAGCAGTCTCCAAGGGCAGCCCCCAGATACGCAGTATTTT.

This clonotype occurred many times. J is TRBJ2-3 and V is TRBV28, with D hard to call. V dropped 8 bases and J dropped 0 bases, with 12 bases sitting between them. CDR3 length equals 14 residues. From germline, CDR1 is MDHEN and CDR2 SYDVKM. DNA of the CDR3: TGTGCCAGCCGTTGGTCCAGGAGCACAGATACGCAGTATTTT. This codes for CASRWSRSTDTQYF.

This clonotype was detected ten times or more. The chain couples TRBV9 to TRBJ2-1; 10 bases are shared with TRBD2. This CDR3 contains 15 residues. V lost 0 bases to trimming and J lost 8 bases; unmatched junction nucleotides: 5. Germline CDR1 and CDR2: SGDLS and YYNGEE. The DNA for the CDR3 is TGTGCCAGCAGCGTAGATACTAGCGGGGTCGATGAGCAGTTCTTC. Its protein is CASSVDTSGVDEQFF.

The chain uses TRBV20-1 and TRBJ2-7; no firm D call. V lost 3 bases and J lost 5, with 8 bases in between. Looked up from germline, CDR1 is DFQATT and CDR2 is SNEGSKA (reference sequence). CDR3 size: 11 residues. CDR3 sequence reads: CSASSGNEQYF. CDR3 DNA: TGCAGTGCTAGTAGTGGAAACGAGCAGTACTTC.

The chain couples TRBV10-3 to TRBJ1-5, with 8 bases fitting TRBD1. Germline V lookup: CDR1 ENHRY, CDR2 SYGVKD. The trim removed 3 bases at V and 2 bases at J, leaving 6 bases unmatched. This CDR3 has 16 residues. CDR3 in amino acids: CAISDGKQGGNQPQHF. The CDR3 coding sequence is TGTGCCATCAGTGACGGGAAACAGGGGGGCAATCAGCCCCAGCATTTT.

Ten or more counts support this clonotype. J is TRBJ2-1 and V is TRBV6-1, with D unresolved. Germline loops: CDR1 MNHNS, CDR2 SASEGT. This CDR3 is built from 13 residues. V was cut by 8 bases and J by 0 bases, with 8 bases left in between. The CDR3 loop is CASRLISYNEQFF. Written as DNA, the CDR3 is TGTGCCAGCCGTCTGATCTCCTACAATGAGCAGTTCTTC.

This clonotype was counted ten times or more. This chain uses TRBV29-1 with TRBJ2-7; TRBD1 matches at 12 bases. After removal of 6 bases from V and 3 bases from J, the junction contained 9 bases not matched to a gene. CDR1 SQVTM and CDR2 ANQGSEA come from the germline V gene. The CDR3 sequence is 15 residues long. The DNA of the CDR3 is TGCAGCGTAGCCGGGGGGACAGGGGGCAACTACGAGCAGTACTTC. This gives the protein CSVAGGTGGNYEQYF.

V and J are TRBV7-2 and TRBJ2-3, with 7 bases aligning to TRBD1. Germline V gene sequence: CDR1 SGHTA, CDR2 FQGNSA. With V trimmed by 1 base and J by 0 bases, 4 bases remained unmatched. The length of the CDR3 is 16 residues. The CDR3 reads CASSLGLQGSTDTQYF. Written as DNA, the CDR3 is TGTGCCAGCAGCTTAGGCCTACAGGGGAGCACAGATACGCAGTATTTT.

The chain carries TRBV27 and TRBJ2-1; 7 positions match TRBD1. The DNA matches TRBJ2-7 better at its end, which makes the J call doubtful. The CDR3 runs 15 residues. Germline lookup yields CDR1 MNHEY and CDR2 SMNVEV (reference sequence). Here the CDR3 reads CASINRGIFNNEQYF. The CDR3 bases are TGTGCCAGCATAAACAGGGGTATTTTCAACAATGAGCAGTACTTC.

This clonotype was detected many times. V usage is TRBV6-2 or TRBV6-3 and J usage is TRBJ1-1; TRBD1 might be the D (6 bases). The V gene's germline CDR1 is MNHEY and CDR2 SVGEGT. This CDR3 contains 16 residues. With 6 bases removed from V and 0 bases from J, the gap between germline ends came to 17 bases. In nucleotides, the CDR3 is TGTGCCAGCAGCCGACGGACAGCTTACATGAACACTGAAGCTTTCTTT. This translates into CASSRRTAYMNTEAFF.

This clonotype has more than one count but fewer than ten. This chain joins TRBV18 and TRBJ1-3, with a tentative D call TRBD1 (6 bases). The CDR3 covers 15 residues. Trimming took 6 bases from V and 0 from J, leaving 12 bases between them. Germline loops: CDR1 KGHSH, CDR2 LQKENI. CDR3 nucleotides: TGTGCCAGCTCCCCCGGGACAACCTCTGGAAACACCATATATTTT. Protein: CASSPGTTSGNTIYF.

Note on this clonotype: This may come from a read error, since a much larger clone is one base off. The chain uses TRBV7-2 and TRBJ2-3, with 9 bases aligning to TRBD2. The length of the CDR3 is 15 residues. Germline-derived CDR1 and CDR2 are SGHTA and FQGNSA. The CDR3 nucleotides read TGTGCCAGCAGGATTAGCGGGGGCCGCACAGATACGCGGTATTTT. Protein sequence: CASRISGGRTDTRYF.

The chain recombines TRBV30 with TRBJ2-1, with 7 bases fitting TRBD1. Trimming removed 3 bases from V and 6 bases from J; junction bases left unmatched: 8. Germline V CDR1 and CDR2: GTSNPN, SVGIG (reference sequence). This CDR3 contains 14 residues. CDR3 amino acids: CAWRPWAGGNEQFF. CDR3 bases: TGTGCCTGGAGGCCCTGGGCAGGGGGCAATGAGCAGTTCTTC.

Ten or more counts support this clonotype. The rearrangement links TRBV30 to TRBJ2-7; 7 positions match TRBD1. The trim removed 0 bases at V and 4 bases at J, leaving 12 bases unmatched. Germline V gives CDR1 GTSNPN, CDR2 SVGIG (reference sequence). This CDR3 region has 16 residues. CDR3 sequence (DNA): TGTGCCTGGAGTGTAGGTCCACAGGGGCCTCGGTACGAGCAGTACTTC. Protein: CAWSVGPQGPRYEQYF. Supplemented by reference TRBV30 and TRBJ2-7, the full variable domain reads SQTIHQWPATLVQPVGSPLSLECTVEGTSNPNLYWYRQAAGRGLQLLFYSVGIGQISSEVPQNLSASRPQDRQFILSSKKLLLSDSGFYLCAWSVGPQGPRYEQYFGPGTRLTVT.